This T cell receptor beta chain was retrieved from a study of T cell responses to AZD1222 COVID-19 vaccine. J lost 5 bases, V lost 5 bases, and 11 bases had no gene match. The CDR3 length is 15 residues. The protocol was immunoSEQ multiplex PCR, while the TCRdb copy is restricted to in-frame clones and leaves out a portion. The sample has 65,000 to 90,000 clones; 70% to 90% are singletons. Sample: peripheral blood, taken 28 days after the second AZD1222 dose. The J gene is TRBJ2-7, the V gene TRBV23-1; 8 nucleotides match TRBD2. TRBV23-1 belongs to the ORF category, with a function that is uncertain. The TCR was taken from an adult who received the AZD1222 COVID-19 vaccine. In DNA form, the CDR3 reads TGCGCCAGCAGTTCTAACGGCGGGAGGAGCCACGAGCAGTACTTC. It yields the protein CASSSNGGRSHEQYF.